These 21 T cell receptor beta chains came from one sample sequenced in a study of Ad26.COV2.S vaccination and SARS-CoV-2 variants. Documented treatment: about 20 received Ad26.COV2.S at low or high dose, single or two shots; about 5 received placebo; per-sample allocation not given. The samples were gathered on day 63 after the first injection of vaccine or placebo. Profiling relied on immunoSEQ multiplex PCR, and the TCRdb table lists in-frame clones only, not all of them. Found here are about 380,000 clones, roughly 85% of them singletons; the top ten hold approximately 7%. The sample was peripheral blood, taken in a trial of Ad26.COV2.S vaccine versus placebo. These TCRs come from a person between 18 and 65 years old who received the Ad26.COV2.S COVID-19 vaccine or a placebo.

The J gene is TRBJ2-4, the V gene TRBV7-3; possibly TRBD1 or TRBD2 for D (6 bases each). The CDR3 loop spans 19 amino acids. Germline loops: CDR1 SGHTA, CDR2 FQGTGA. V was cut by 7 bases and J by 3 bases, with 28 bases left in between. This chain's CDR3 is CASTFVWDIYRAGKNIQYF. Here the CDR3 DNA reads TGTGCCAGCACCTTCGTCTGGGACATCTACAGAGCGGGCAAAAACATTCAGTACTTC.

This chain uses TRBV9 with TRBJ2-4; D possibly uses TRBD1 or TRBD2 (5 bases each). The CDR3 length is 21 residues. V was cut by 2 bases and J by 1 base, with 28 bases left in between. The germline V gene has CDR1 SGDLS and CDR2 YYNGEE. CDR3: CASSVPSPGPREVLAKNIQYF. CDR3 coding DNA: TGTGCCAGCAGCGTGCCCTCTCCGGGACCCCGAGAGGTTTTGGCCAAAAACATTCAGTACTTC.

CDR3 nucleotide sequence: TGTGCCAGCAGTGAATATTGGGACTCGCCTTACGAGCAGTACTTC. Its translation is CASSEYWDSPYEQYF. The gene calls are TRBV25-1 and TRBJ2-7; D is possibly TRBD2 (6 bases). Trimming cost V 0 bases and J 4 bases, with 13 bases left between them. The CDR3 covers 15 residues. Germline CDR1 MGHDK, CDR2 SYGVNS.

The CDR3 loop reads CATRDVGKASEGFF. Written as DNA, the CDR3 is TGTGCCACCAGGGATGTAGGGAAGGCGTCCGAAGGATTCTTC. This chain connects TRBV19 to TRBJ2-1; TRBD1 is a possible D gene (5 bases). Trimming cost V 10 bases and J 16 bases, with 29 bases left between them. Germline CDR1 is LNHDA and CDR2 is SQIVND (reference sequence). The CDR3 loop spans 14 amino acids.

In this sample, this clone turned up once. CDR3 amino acids: CASSNGGSSSYNEQFF. In DNA form, the CDR3 reads TGTGCCAGTAGTAACGGAGGCTCTAGCTCCTACAATGAGCAGTTCTTC. This rearrangement joins TRBV19 to TRBJ2-1; maybe TRBD2 (5 bases). The CDR3 spans 16 residues. V was cut by 4 bases and J by 0 bases, with 13 bases left in between. Germline lookup yields CDR1 LNHDA and CDR2 SQIVND (reference sequence).

This clone was seen just once. The rearrangement joins TRBV15 to TRBJ2-7, with a weak D call TRBD1 (6 bases). The germline V gene encodes CDR1 LNHNV and CDR2 YYDKDF (reference sequence). Deletions cut 4 bases from V and 3 bases from J, with 13 bases between. The CDR3 runs to 14 residues. The CDR3 DNA reads TGTGCCACCAGCACAGCGGACAGCAGCTACGAGCAGTACTTC. This translates into CATSTADSSYEQYF.

The chain uses TRBV7-9 and TRBJ1-1; perhaps TRBD1 as D (6 bases). Trimming took 6 bases from V and 1 from J, leaving 12 bases between them. In germline, CDR1 is SEHNR, CDR2 FQNEAQ (reference sequence). This CDR3 is built from 14 residues. As DNA, the CDR3 is TGTGCCAGCAGAATAGTCAGGGGGAACACTGAAGCTTTCTTT. Amino acids: CASRIVRGNTEAFF.

This rearrangement joins TRBV6-5 to TRBJ1-1; 7 bases fit TRBD1. The trim removed 5 bases at V and 8 bases at J, leaving 8 bases unmatched. The CDR3 spans 13 residues. Germline-derived CDR1 and CDR2 are MNHEY and SVGAGI. Written as DNA, the CDR3 is TGTGCCAGCAGTAAAACAGGGGACGGAGAAGCTTTCTTT. As protein: CASSKTGDGEAFF.

This clone was seen a handful of times. The V call is TRBV7-9, the J call TRBJ2-7, with D unclear. CDR3 length equals 12 residues. CDR1 and CDR2 from the germline V gene are SEHNR and FQNEAQ (reference sequence). V was shortened by 1 base and J by 6 bases, with 7 bases between the two germline ends. This CDR3 is CASSLGSLEQYF. For the CDR3, the DNA is TGTGCCAGCAGCTTAGGCTCTCTCGAGCAGTACTTC.

V and J are TRBV7-9 and TRBJ2-1; D uncertain. This CDR3 comprises 13 residues. Trimming pared 5 bases from V and 6 bases from J, leaving 11 bases between. CDR1 is SEHNR, CDR2 FQNEAQ, per germline (reference sequence). The CDR3 nucleotides read TGTGCCAGCAGCCTTCTCCCCGTCAATGAGCAGTTCTTC. Translated: CASSLLPVNEQFF.

The chain couples TRBV5-6 to TRBJ1-4, with D maybe TRBD1 (5 bases). This CDR3 is built from 17 residues. Germline lookup yields CDR1 SGHDT and CDR2 YYEEEE. The ends were cut back, 0 bases at V and 0 bases at J, with 12 bases in the middle. The CDR3 loop is CASSLGLEGATNEKLFF. The DNA for the CDR3 is TGTGCCAGCAGCTTGGGACTCGAAGGGGCAACTAATGAAAAACTGTTTTTT. The full variable domain, with the rest looked up from reference TRBV5-6 and TRBJ1-4, is DAGVTQSPTHLIKTRGQQVTLRCSPKSGHDTVSWYQQALGQGPQFIFQYYEEEERQRGNFPDRFSGHQFPNYSSELNVNALLLGDSALYLCASSLGLEGATNEKLFFGSGTQLSVL.

CDR3 DNA sequence: TGTGCCAGCAGCCCTAGCGGGAGATACTACGAGCAGTACTTC. This codes for CASSPSGRYYEQYF. The V and J genes are TRBV5-5 and TRBJ2-7; 10 nucleotides agree with TRBD2. The CDR3 covers 14 residues. Unmatched junction bases numbered 4, after V lost 4 bases and J lost 3 bases. CDR1 is SGHKS, CDR2 YYEKEE, per germline (reference sequence).

This clone was picked up a small number of times. The chain combines TRBV27 with TRBJ1-6; TRBD1 is a possible D gene (5 bases). CDR1 and CDR2 (germline): MNHEY, SMNVEV (reference sequence). Trimming stripped 5 bases from V and 7 bases from J, with 12 bases between. The CDR3 length is 14 residues. The CDR3: CASSRGRFNSPLHF. The DNA for the CDR3 is TGTGCCAGCAGTCGGGGACGGTTCAATTCACCCCTCCACTTT.

This chain joins TRBV18 and TRBJ1-2; the match to TRBD1 covers 7 bases. Germline CDR1 is KGHSH and CDR2 is LQKENI. The ends lost 4 bases at V and 4 bases at J; junction bases unmatched: 12. The CDR3 length is 16 residues. The CDR3 DNA sequence: TGTGCCAGCTCACTCGATTACGGGACAGATACCTATGGCTACACCTTC. Its translation: CASSLDYGTDTYGYTF.

This clone was seen a handful of times. The chain joins TRBV6-5 to TRBJ2-5; D unclear. The CDR3 is 13 residues long. V gave up 4 bases and J gave up 0 bases, with 6 bases separating them. Per germline, CDR1 MNHEY and CDR2 SVGAGI. CDR3 nucleotides: TGTGCCAGCAGTTTATGGTACCAAGAGACCCAGTACTTC. Its protein product is CASSLWYQETQYF.

The chain combines TRBV25-1 with TRBJ2-3; D tentatively reads TRBD1 or TRBD2 (5 bases each). This CDR3 comprises 15 residues. The germline V gene encodes CDR1 MGHDK and CDR2 SYGVNS. Trimming left V 2 bases short and J 2 bases short, with 11 bases between. CDR3 amino acids: CASSETGPHTDTQYF. The CDR3 bases are TGTGCCAGCAGTGAAACGGGGCCTCACACAGATACGCAGTATTTT.

This sequence joins TRBV9 and TRBJ2-2; a possible D gene is TRBD2 (6 bases). The germline V and J ends were trimmed by 0 bases and 4 bases, with 10 bases remaining between them. Germline V gene lookup returns CDR1 SGDLS and CDR2 YYNGEE. CDR3 length: 15 amino acids. CDR3 nucleotide sequence: TGTGCCAGCAGCGTAGAGGCGGGACCCACCGGGGAGCTGTTTTTT. Protein sequence: CASSVEAGPTGELFF.

The chain links TRBV20-1 to TRBJ2-1; no clear D. Trimming removed 6 bases at V and 8 bases at J, with 11 bases between. CDR1 and CDR2 (germline): DFQATT, SNEGSKA (reference sequence). The CDR3 covers 11 residues. The CDR3 is CSATSGHEQFF. As DNA, the CDR3 is TGCAGTGCGACCTCGGGTCATGAGCAGTTCTTC.

The gene calls are TRBV25-1 and TRBJ1-1; no reliable D call. Per germline, CDR1 MGHDK and CDR2 SYGVNS. Trimming cost V 4 bases and J 4 bases, with 10 bases left between them. This CDR3 contains 13 residues. CDR3 residues: CASSGRLGTEAFF. The CDR3 nucleotides read TGTGCCAGCAGTGGACGACTGGGCACTGAAGCTTTCTTT.

V and J are TRBV4-3 and TRBJ2-7; D call uncertain. The germline gives CDR1 LGHNA, CDR2 YSLEER. The CDR3 is 18 amino acids. V lost 0 bases and J lost 0, with 18 bases in between. CDR3 sequence: CASSQELPLGVSSYEQYF. CDR3 bases: TGCGCCAGCAGCCAAGAGCTCCCACTTGGGGTCAGCTCCTACGAGCAGTACTTC.

This chain connects TRBV5-4 to TRBJ2-1, with 11 bases fitting TRBD1. Germline V gene sequence: CDR1 SGHNT, CDR2 YYREEE (reference sequence). The J segment lost 7 bases and the V segment lost 4 bases, leaving 7 bases of the junction unmatched. The CDR3 totals 15 residues. The chain's CDR3 is CASSPGTGGWNEQFF. As DNA, the CDR3 is TGTGCCAGCAGCCCCGGGACAGGGGGTTGGAATGAGCAGTTCTTC.